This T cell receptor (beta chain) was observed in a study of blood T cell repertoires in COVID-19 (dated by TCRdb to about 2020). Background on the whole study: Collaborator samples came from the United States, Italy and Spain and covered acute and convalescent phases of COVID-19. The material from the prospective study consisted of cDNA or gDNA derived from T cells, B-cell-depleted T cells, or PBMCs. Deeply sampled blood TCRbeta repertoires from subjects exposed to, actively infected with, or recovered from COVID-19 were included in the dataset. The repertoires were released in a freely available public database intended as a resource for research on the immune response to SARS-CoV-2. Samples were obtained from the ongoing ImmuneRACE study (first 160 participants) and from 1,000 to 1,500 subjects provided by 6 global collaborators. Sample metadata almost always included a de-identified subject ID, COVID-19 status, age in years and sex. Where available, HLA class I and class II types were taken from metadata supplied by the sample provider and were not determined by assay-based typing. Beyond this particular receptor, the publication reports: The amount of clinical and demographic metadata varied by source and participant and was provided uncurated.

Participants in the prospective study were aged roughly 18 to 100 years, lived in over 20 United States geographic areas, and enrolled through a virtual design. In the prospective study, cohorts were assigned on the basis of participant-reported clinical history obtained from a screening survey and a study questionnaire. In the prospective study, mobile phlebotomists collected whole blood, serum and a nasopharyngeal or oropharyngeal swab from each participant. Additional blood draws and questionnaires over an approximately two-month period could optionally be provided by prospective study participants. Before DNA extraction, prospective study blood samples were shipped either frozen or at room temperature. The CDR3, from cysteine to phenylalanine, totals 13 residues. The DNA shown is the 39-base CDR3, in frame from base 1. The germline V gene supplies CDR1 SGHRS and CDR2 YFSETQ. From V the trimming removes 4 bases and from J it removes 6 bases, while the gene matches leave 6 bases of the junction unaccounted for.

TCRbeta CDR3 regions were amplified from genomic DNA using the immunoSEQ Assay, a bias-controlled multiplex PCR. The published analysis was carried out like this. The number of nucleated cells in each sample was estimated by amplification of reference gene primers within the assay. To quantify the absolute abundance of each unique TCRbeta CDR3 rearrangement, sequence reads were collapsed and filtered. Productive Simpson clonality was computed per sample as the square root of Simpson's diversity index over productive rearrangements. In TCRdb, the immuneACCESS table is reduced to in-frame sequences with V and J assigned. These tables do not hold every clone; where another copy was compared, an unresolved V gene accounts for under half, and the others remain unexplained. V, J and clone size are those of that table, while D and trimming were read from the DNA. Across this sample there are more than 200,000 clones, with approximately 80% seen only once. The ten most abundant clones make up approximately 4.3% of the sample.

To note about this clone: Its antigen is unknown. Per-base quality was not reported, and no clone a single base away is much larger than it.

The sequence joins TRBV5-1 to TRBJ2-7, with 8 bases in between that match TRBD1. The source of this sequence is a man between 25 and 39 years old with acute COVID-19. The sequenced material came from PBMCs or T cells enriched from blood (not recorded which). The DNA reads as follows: TGCGCCAGCAGCAGGGCCGACAGGGGCGAGCAGTACTTC. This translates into CASSRADRGEQYF.